The clone carrying this T cell receptor beta chain was detected only a few times. The sample comes from a study of radiotherapy plus CTLA-4 blockade in lung cancer. Trimming stripped 1 base from V and 5 bases from J, with 9 bases between. The CDR3 runs 13 residues. Germline V gene data show CDR1 as SGHDT and CDR2 as YYEEEE. The table came from immunoSEQ multiplex PCR; TCRdb's copy has only in-frame clones and leaves some out. The repertoire consists of tens of thousands of clones, with about 77% occurring once and the leading ten covering 2% to 3%. Patients had chemo-refractory metastatic non-small-cell lung cancer and received focal radiation plus CTLA-4 blockade that used ipilimumab.

Source: peripheral blood, taken from a patient treated with radiotherapy plus ipilimumab. The clonotype originates from a human donor with non-small cell lung cancer whose response to radiotherapy plus ipilimumab could not be evaluated. This rearrangement joins TRBV5-6 to TRBJ1-1; no firm D call. In DNA, the CDR3 is TGTGCCAGCAGCTTGACCCGGGGTACTGAAGCTTTCTTT. Translated, it gives CASSLTRGTEAFF.